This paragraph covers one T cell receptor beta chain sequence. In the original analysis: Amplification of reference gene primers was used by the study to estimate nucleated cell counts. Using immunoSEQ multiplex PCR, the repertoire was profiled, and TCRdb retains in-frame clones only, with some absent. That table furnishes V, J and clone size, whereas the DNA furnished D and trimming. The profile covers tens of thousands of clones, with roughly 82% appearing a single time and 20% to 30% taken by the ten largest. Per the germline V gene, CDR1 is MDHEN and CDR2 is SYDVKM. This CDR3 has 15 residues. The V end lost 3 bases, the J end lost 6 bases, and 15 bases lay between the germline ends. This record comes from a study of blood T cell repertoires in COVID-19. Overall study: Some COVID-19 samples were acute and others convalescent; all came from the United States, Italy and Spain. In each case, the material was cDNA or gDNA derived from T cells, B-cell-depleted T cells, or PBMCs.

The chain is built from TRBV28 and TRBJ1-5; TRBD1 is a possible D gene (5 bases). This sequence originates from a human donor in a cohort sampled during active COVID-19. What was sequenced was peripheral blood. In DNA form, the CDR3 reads TGTGCCAGCAGTTTGGTGCAGGGAAGTTTTCAGCCCCAGCATTTT. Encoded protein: CASSLVQGSFQPQHF.